This T cell receptor beta chain is drawn from a study of PD-1 blockade in classical Hodgkin lymphoma. About the research overall: Every 2 weeks, patients had 3 mg/kg nivolumab intravenously.

As to this clone: Its target is unknown.

Only in-frame clones appear in the TCRdb table, and some are missing; sequencing was by immunoSEQ multiplex PCR. The repertoire holds about 64,000 clones, with less than 95% as singletons. General study results and limits: When nivolumab was started under 1 year after ASCT, patients were excluded. Partial responders and progressors had significantly lower baseline TCR diversity. When set against healthy donors, newly diagnosed patients were reported to show lower baseline TCR diversity.

Time point meaning: cycle 4 day 1 (C4D1), after about 6 weeks of nivolumab. All patients experienced relapse after autologous stem cell transplantation, and brentuximab vedotin exposure was variable. Trimming took 5 bases from V and 4 from J; bases not matched to a gene: 14. There are 16 residues in the CDR3. Germline V gene data show CDR1 as SGHTA and CDR2 as FQGNSA. The specimen comprised peripheral blood mononuclear cells (PBMCs), sampled before the fourth cycle of nivolumab. The chain couples TRBV7-2 to TRBJ2-7; 7 bases are a match to TRBD2. The clonotype comes from a human donor with classical Hodgkin lymphoma. As DNA, the CDR3 is TGTGCCAGCAGCCCCGCAGTGGGGGACGGGGGGTACGAGCAGTACTTC. Amino acids: CASSPAVGDGGYEQYF.